A selection of T cell receptor beta chains follows, all from one sample in a study of blood T cell repertoires in COVID-19. Assay used: immunoSEQ multiplex PCR; TCRdb lists only in-frame clones, some missing. The table lists roughly 14,000 clones, approximately 73% of them singletons. What was sequenced was peripheral blood. Every receptor here comes from a man in his 70s with acute or convalescent COVID-19. Both conserved end residues are part of each CDR3. A D gene is named only where the DNA matches it firmly. Some rows have no size entry. The others give once, few or many, or a class for an expanded clone.

d_call | j_call | v_call | clone_size | cdr3_aa | cdr3_nt
TRBD1 | TRBJ1-1 | TRBV7-9 | NA | CASTPGNRGQAFF | TGTGCCAGCACCCCGGGGAATAGGGGGCAGGCTTTCTTT
TRBD1 | TRBJ1-2 | TRBV6-5 | NA | CASSRQGGSDGYTF | TGTGCCAGCAGCCGACAGGGGGGATCAGATGGCTACACCTTC
NA | TRBJ1-6 | TRBV10-2 | few | CASSREDNSPLHF | TGCGCCAGCAGTAGGGAGGACAATTCACCCCTCCACTTT
TRBD2 | TRBJ2-1 | TRBV6-2/TRBV6-3 | medium-sized | CASSYSPTSGMFNEQFF | TGTGCCAGCAGTTACTCCCCGACTAGCGGGATGTTCAATGAGCAGTTCTTC
TRBD1 | TRBJ2-7 | TRBV7-2 | NA | CASSDRQGGVYEQYF | TGTGCCAGCAGCGACCGACAGGGGGGGGTCTACGAGCAGTACTTC
NA | TRBJ2-1 | TRBV7-2 | NA | CASSLGGRQYNEQFF | TGTGCCAGCAGCTTAGGAGGGCGGCAATACAATGAGCAGTTCTTC
TRBD2 | TRBJ2-1 | TRBV28 | NA | CASSLMLAGGREQFF | TGTGCCAGCAGTTTAATGCTAGCGGGAGGAAGAGAGCAGTTCTTC
TRBD2 | TRBJ2-1 | TRBV4-1 | NA | CASSQEGTRNEQFF | TGCGCCAGCAGCCAAGAAGGGACTAGGAATGAGCAGTTCTTC
NA | TRBJ1-1 | TRBV2 | NA | CASSEALWNVEAVAFF | TGTGCCAGCAGTGAAGCGCTTTGGAACGTGGAGGCTGTAGCTTTCTTT
NA | TRBJ1-1 | TRBV29-1 | NA | CSVRQMKGTEAFF | TGCAGCGTTCGACAGATGAAGGGCACTGAAGCTTTCTTT
NA | TRBJ2-7 | TRBV28 | NA | CASSLSPRGSEQYF | TGTGCCAGCAGTTTAAGCCCGAGAGGGAGCGAGCAGTACTTC
NA | TRBJ2-1 | TRBV6-5 | NA | CASTQAPFTHNEQFF | TGTGCCAGCACCCAGGCCCCCTTTACACACAATGAGCAGTTCTTC
NA | TRBJ1-5 | TRBV28 | NA | CASSGPPNQPQHF | TGTGCCAGCAGTGGCCCGCCCAATCAGCCCCAGCATTTT
NA | TRBJ2-2 | TRBV4-3 | NA | CASSAHYLTGELFF | TGCGCCAGCAGCGCCCACTACCTCACCGGGGAGCTGTTTTTT
NA | TRBJ1-5 | TRBV19 | NA | CASSEGAVNQPQHF | TGTGCCAGTTCTGAGGGTGCCGTTAATCAGCCCCAGCATTTT
TRBD2 | TRBJ2-3 | TRBV6-2/TRBV6-3 | NA | CASSPSGSRTDTQYF | TGTGCCAGCAGCCCTAGCGGGAGCAGGACAGATACGCAGTATTTT
TRBD2 | TRBJ2-1 | TRBV3-1/TRBV3-2 | once | CASSQIAGVHNEQFF | TGTGCCAGCAGCCAAATAGCGGGGGTTCACAATGAGCAGTTCTTC
TRBD2 | TRBJ2-5 | TRBV28 | NA | CASSFPGGPLGEETQYF | TGTGCCAGCAGTTTCCCGGGGGGACCCCTAGGGGAAGAGACCCAGTACTTC
NA | TRBJ2-2 | TRBV24-1 | NA | CATSDPRQRTGELFF | TGTGCCACCAGTGATCCGAGACAGCGCACCGGGGAGCTGTTTTTT
TRBD1 | TRBJ1-3 | TRBV5-4 | NA | CASSLGTGSSGNTIYF | TGTGCCAGCAGCTTGGGGACAGGGAGCTCTGGAAACACCATATATTTT
TRBD2 | TRBJ2-1 | TRBV4-2 | NA | CASSQEGTSGYNEQFF | TGTGCCAGCAGCCAAGAGGGGACTAGCGGGTACAATGAGCAGTTCTTC
TRBD1 | TRBJ1-2 | TRBV5-1 | NA | CASSLGDSYGYTF | TGCGCCAGCAGCTTGGGGGACAGCTATGGCTACACCTTC
NA | TRBJ1-5 | TRBV19 | NA | CASSMAVSQPQHF | TGTGCCAGTAGTATGGCCGTCTCTCAGCCCCAGCATTTT
NA | TRBJ1-2 | TRBV30 | few | CAQKQGNYGYTF | TGTGCCCAAAAACAGGGAAACTATGGCTACACCTTC
TRBD1 | TRBJ2-3 | TRBV6-1 | NA | CASSEAGTGTDTQYF | TGTGCCAGCAGTGAAGCGGGGACAGGGACAGATACGCAGTATTTT
NA | TRBJ1-4 | TRBV15 | NA | CATSAWGENEKLFF | TGTGCCACCAGCGCATGGGGGGAGAATGAAAAACTGTTTTTT
TRBD1 | TRBJ2-5 | TRBV6-5 | medium-sized | CASSYPGQGEETQYF | TGTGCCAGCAGTTACCCCGGACAGGGAGAAGAGACCCAGTACTTC
NA | TRBJ2-7 | TRBV5-8 | NA | CASSLVGHQYEQYF | TGTGCCAGCAGCTTGGTGGGACACCAATACGAGCAGTACTTC
NA | TRBJ2-5 | TRBV6-2/TRBV6-3 | NA | CASSPWGAGERQETQYF | TGTGCCAGCAGCCCCTGGGGGGCGGGAGAGAGGCAAGAGACCCAGTACTTC
NA | TRBJ2-2 | TRBV6-5 | NA | CASKGQFGETGELFF | TGTGCCAGCAAAGGACAGTTTGGGGAAACCGGGGAGCTGTTTTTT
NA | TRBJ2-3 | TRBV6-2/TRBV6-3 | NA | CASSYSNTDTQYF | TGTGCCAGCAGTTACTCCAACACAGATACGCAGTATTTT
TRBD2 | TRBJ2-1 | TRBV19 | NA | CASSITSGGVYEQFF | TGTGCCAGTAGTATCACTAGCGGGGGTGTCTATGAGCAGTTCTTC